This record looks at one T cell receptor (beta chain) sequence and its context. The V and J ends lost 4 bases and 5 bases, in that order; junction bases with no gene match: 6. The germline gives CDR1 ENHRY, CDR2 SYGVKD. The CDR3 has 15 residues. The data belong to a study of blood T cell repertoires in COVID-19. About the research overall: Spain, Italy and the United States supplied samples that represented acute and convalescent COVID-19. The analysed material was cDNA or gDNA that came from T cells, B-cell-depleted T cells, or PBMCs.

As handled by the study authors: Reference gene primer amplification in the assay estimated nucleated cell counts. Assay used: immunoSEQ multiplex PCR; TCRdb lists only in-frame clones, some missing. The V and J calls and clone size were taken over from that table, and D and trimming were inferred from the DNA. The repertoire has 250,000 to 350,000 clones, around 83% of them found once; the top ten carry about 1.2%. This receptor was identified in a woman between 50 and 59 years old with acute or convalescent COVID-19. The rearrangement joins TRBV10-3 to TRBJ1-5, with 9 bases matching TRBD1. Sequencing used peripheral blood. In DNA form, the CDR3 reads TGTGCCATCAGTGGACAGGGGGTGGGGGATCAGCCCCAGCATTTT. Its protein product is CAISGQGVGDQPQHF.